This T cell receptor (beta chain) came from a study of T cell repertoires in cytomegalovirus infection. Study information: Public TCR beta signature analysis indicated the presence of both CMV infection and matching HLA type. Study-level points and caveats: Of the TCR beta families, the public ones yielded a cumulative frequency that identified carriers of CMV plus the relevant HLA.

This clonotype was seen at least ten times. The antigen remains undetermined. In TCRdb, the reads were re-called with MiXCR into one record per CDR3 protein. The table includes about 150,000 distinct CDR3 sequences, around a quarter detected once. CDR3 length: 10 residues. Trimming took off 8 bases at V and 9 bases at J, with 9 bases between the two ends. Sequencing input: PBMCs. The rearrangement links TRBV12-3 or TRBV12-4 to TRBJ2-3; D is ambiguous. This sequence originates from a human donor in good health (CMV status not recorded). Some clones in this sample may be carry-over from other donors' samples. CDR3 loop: CASAIDTQYF. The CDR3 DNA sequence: TGTGCCAGCGCTATAGACACGCAGTATTTT.